The sequence of this TCR beta chain was determined in a study of regulatory T cells in long-lasting Graves disease. Both iRepertoire HTBI primers and Arm-PCR of CDR3 regions were used to build the TCR beta libraries. Original processing notes: Across all samples, 62 TRBV segments and around 15 TRBJ segments were identified. TCRdb called the multiplex PCR reads again in MiXCR, with one record for every CDR3 protein. The V and J calls were determined by TCRdb, not by the authors. This table has 550,000 to 600,000 distinct CDR3 sequences, 16% appearing once. Per the germline V gene, CDR1 is MDHEN and CDR2 is SYDVKM. The CDR3 runs to 17 residues. The V and J ends lost 3 bases and 3 bases, in that order; junction bases with no gene match: 12. As for time point: newly diagnosed GD, antithyroid drugs for less than 3 months. PBMC-extracted RNA yielded the TCR library. Patients were from an endocrinology department in Xi'an, China.

This sample also belongs to another study, concerning T cells in Graves' hyperthyroidism and ophthalmopathy. As that report states: Criteria for exclusion of patients were uncontrolled infection, other autoimmune disease, pregnancy or lactation. An initial round of RT-PCR targeting the TCR CDR3 relied on the HTBI primer set.

Sequencing used peripheral blood mononuclear cells (PBMCs), obtained at new diagnosis, from a patient treated with antithyroid drugs. The TCR was taken from a man between 18 and 29 years old with Graves disease. The chain combines TRBV28 with TRBJ2-3, with TRBD2 matching over 7 bases. The CDR3 DNA reads TGTGCCAGCAGTTTGGGCATTGGGCGGGAGAATACAGATACGCAGTATTTT. It translates to CASSLGIGRENTDTQYF.